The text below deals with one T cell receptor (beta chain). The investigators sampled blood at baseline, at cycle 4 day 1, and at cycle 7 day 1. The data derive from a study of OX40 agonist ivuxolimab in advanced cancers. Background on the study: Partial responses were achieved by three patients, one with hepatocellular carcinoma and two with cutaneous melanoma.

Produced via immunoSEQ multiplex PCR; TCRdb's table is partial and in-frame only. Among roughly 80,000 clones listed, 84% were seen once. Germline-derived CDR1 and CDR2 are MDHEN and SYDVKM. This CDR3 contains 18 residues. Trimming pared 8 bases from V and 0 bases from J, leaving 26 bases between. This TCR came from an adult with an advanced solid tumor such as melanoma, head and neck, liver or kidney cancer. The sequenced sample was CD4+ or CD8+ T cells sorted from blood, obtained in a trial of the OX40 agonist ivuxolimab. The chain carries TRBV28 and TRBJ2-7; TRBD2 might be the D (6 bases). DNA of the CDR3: TGTGCCAGCCTTTCCCATTATGGAGGGGTTTGGAGCTCCTACGAGCAGTACTTC. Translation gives CASLSHYGGVWSSYEQYF.